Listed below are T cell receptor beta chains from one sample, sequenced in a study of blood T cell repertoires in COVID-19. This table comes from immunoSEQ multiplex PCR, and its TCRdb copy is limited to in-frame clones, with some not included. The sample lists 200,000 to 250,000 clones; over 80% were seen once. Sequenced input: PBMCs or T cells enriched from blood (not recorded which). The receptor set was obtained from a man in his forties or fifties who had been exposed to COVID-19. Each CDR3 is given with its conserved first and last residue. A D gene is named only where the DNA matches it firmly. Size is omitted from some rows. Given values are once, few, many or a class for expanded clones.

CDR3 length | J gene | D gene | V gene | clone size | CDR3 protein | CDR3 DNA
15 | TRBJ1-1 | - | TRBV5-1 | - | CASSLQVPMNTEAFF | TGCGCCAGCAGCTTGCAGGTCCCTATGAACACTGAAGCTTTCTTT
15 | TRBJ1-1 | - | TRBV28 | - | CASSLSYTLNTEAFF | TGTGCCAGCAGTTTAAGTTACACCTTGAACACTGAAGCTTTCTTT
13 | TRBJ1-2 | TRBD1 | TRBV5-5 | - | CASSVQGARGYTF | TGTGCCAGCAGCGTACAGGGGGCGCGGGGCTACACCTTC
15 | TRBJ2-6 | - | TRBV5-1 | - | CASSFGRAGANVLTF | TGCGCCAGCAGCTTCGGGAGAGCTGGGGCCAACGTCCTGACTTTC
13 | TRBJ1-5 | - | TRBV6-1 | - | CASSWASYQPQHF | TGTGCCAGCAGCTGGGCCTCCTATCAGCCCCAGCATTTT
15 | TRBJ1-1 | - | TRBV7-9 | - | CASSSPSVGQTEAFF | TGTGCCAGCAGCTCCCCGTCAGTGGGACAAACTGAAGCTTTCTTT
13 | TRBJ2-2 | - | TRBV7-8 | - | CASSLTNTGELFF | TGTGCCAGCAGCCTTACGAACACCGGGGAGCTGTTTTTT
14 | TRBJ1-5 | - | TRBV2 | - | CASSETGYDQPQHF | TGTGCCAGCAGTGAAACAGGGTACGATCAGCCCCAGCATTTT
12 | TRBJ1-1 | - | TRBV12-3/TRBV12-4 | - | CASSETGPEAFF | TGTGCCAGCAGTGAGACAGGCCCTGAAGCTTTCTTT
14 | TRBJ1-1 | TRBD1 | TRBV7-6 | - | CASSWDRTNTEAFF | TGTGCCAGCAGCTGGGACAGGACTAACACTGAAGCTTTCTTT
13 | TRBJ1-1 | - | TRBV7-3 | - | CASSSEPGTEAFF | TGTGCCAGCAGCTCCGAACCGGGAACTGAAGCTTTCTTT
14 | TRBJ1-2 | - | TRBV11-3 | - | CASSFGSGDYGYTF | TGTGCCAGCAGCTTTGGATCGGGGGACTATGGCTACACCTTC
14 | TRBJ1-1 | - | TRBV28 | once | CASSSSALNTEAFF | TGTGCCAGCAGTTCAAGCGCATTGAACACTGAAGCTTTCTTT
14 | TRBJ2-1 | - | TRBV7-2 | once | CASSLAKGGNEQFF | TGTGCCAGCAGCTTAGCCAAGGGGGGGAATGAGCAGTTCTTC
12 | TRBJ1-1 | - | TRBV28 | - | CASSLRQREAFF | TGTGCCAGCAGTTTACGACAGAGAGAAGCTTTCTTT
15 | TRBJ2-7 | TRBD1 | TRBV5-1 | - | CASSASTTGVHEQYF | TGCGCCAGCAGCGCTAGTACGACAGGGGTCCACGAGCAGTACTTC
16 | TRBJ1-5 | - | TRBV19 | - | CASSIIRGYSNQPQHF | TGTGCCAGTAGTATAATTCGGGGTTATAGCAATCAGCCCCAGCATTTT
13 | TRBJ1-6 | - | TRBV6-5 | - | CASSSVGDSPLHF | TGTGCCAGCAGTTCGGTAGGGGATTCACCCCTCCACTTT
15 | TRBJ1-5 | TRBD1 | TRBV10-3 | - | CAISESKTGVQPQHF | TGTGCCATCAGTGAGTCAAAAACAGGGGTGCAGCCCCAGCATTTT
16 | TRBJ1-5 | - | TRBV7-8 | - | CASSLLGRVSNQPQHF | TGTGCCAGCAGCTTATTGGGCAGGGTGAGCAATCAGCCCCAGCATTTT
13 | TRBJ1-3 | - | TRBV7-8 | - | CASSLVSENTIYF | TGTGCCAGCAGCTTAGTGAGCGAAAACACCATATATTTT
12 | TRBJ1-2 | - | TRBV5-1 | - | CASSTGNYGYTF | TGCGCCAGCAGTACGGGAAACTATGGCTACACCTTC
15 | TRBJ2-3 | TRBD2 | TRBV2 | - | CASSAYGGGTDTQYF | TGTGCCAGCAGTGCTTATGGGGGGGGCACAGATACGCAGTATTTT
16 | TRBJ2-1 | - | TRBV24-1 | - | CATSAPGTRSTHEQFF | TGTGCCACCAGTGCCCCGGGTACCCGGAGCACCCATGAGCAGTTCTTC
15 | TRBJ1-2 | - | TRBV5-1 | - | CASSLVQNLNYGYTF | TGCGCCAGCAGCTTGGTACAGAATTTAAACTATGGCTACACCTTC
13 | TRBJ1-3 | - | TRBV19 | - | CASSILGGNTIYF | TGTGCCAGTAGTATTCTCGGTGGAAACACCATATATTTT
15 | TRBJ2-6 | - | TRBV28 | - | CASSRTISGANVLTF | TGTGCCAGCAGCAGGACAATCTCTGGGGCCAACGTCCTGACTTTC
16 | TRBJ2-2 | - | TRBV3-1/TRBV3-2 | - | CASSRNAGSLGGELFF | TGTGCCAGCAGCCGTAACGCCGGGTCCCTCGGCGGGGAGCTGTTTTTT
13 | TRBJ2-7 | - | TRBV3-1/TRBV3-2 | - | CASSQGDSYEQYF | TGTGCCAGCAGCCAAGGAGACTCCTACGAGCAGTACTTC
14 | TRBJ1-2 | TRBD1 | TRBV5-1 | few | CASSVGTAYYGYTF | TGCGCCAGCAGCGTCGGGACAGCTTACTATGGCTACACCTTC
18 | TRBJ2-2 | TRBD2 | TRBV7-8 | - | CASSLSRGLAGGPRELFF | TGTGCCAGCAGCCTATCTAGGGGACTAGCGGGAGGGCCGCGAGAGCTGTTTTTT
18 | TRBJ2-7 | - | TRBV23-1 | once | CASSLADGVEGAPYEQYF | TGCGCCAGCAGTCTAGCGGACGGAGTAGAGGGGGCGCCCTACGAGCAGTACTTC
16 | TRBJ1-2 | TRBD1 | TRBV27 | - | CASSPAFRQGHYGYTF | TGTGCCAGCAGTCCCGCTTTTCGACAGGGTCACTATGGCTACACCTTC
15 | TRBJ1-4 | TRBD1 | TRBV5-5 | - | CASSLEGTGEEKLFF | TGTGCCAGCAGCTTGGAGGGGACAGGGGAAGAAAAACTGTTTTTT
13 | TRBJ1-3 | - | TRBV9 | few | CASGRGTGNTIYF | TGTGCCAGCGGACGGGGAACTGGAAACACCATATATTTT